These T cell receptor beta chains were read from a single sample in a study of identical twins. MiXCR, applied by TCRdb to the 5' RACE reads, yields one record per CDR3 protein. The sample shows hundreds of thousands of distinct CDR3 sequences, roughly 18% of them seen only once. The data also belong to a second study, concerning T cells expressing NK-cell markers.

Input material: PBMCs. These receptors were taken from a woman younger than 30 in good health. The CDR3 runs from the conserved cysteine through the conserved F or W. D genes are given only for firm matches. The size field is filled for only some rows; it gives once, few, many or a size class.

V,size,D,J,DNA,CDR3
TRBV10-3,few,TRBD2,TRBJ2-7,TGTGCCATCAGTGATCGGGAGGGATACTCCTACGAGCAGTACTTC,CAISDREGYSYEQYF
TRBV27,few,.,TRBJ1-1,TGTGCCACCCAGACGGGCACTGAAGCTTTCTTT,CATQTGTEAFF
TRBV3-1,few,.,TRBJ2-1,TGTGCCAGCAGCCTGCCGAAGGGGTGGGACAATGAGCAGTTCTTC,CASSLPKGWDNEQFF
TRBV5-1,.,.,TRBJ2-7,TGCGCCAGCAGCTTGGAGGCAGATCGGCAATTCTACGAGCAGTACTTC,CASSLEADRQFYEQYF
TRBV20-1,once,TRBD2,TRBJ2-1,TGCAGTGCTAGAGATAGGCAGAGCGGGAGTTTCAGAAATGAGCAGTTCTTC,CSARDRQSGSFRNEQFF
TRBV7-9,.,TRBD2,TRBJ2-7,TGTGCCAGCAGCTTAGCGACTAGCGGGTTTTACGAGCAGTACTTC,CASSLATSGFYEQYF
TRBV7-2,.,.,TRBJ1-2,TGTGCCAGCAGCTTAGATGTTGGGAGAGCTAACTATGGCTACACCTTC,CASSLDVGRANYGYTF
TRBV7-2,few,TRBD2,TRBJ2-1,TGTGCCAGCAGCTCCGGACTAGCGCCTTCAAATGAGCAGTTCTTC,CASSSGLAPSNEQFF
TRBV10-2,.,.,TRBJ1-3,TGCGCCAGCACCGGGACGGTCTCTGGAAACACCATATATTTT,CASTGTVSGNTIYF
TRBV7-9,.,TRBD1,TRBJ1-1,TGTGCCAGCAGCCAGGGGGGGAATGGTGCTGAAGCTTTCTTT,CASSQGGNGAEAFF
TRBV4-3,.,TRBD2,TRBJ2-1,TGCGCCAGCAGCCAAGAACGCGGGAGCTCCTACAATGAGCAGTTCTTC,CASSQERGSSYNEQFF
TRBV12-3/TRBV12-4,few,TRBD1,TRBJ1-4,TGTGCCAGCAGTTTAGGGGGGTCGGGACAGGGTGTAAAACTGTTTTTT,CASSLGGSGQGVKLFF
TRBV3-1,few,.,TRBJ2-7,TGTGCCAGCAGCCGTACACAGCGTTTGGGGGAGCAGTACTTC,CASSRTQRLGEQYF
TRBV5-1,few,TRBD2,TRBJ2-3,TGCGCCAGCAGCACCGGGACTAGCGGGAGGGCCGCGATGACAGATACGCAGTATTTT,CASSTGTSGRAAMTDTQYF
TRBV24-1,.,.,TRBJ2-1,TGTGCCACCAGTGATTTGACCGGTTTTAGCTCCTACAATGAGCAGTTCTTC,CATSDLTGFSSYNEQFF
TRBV20-1,.,.,TRBJ2-2,TGCAGTGCTCCTGGACAGACCGGGGAGCTGTTTTTT,CSAPGQTGELFF
TRBV14,few,.,TRBJ2-3,TGTGCCAGCAGCCAGACCGTGGACAGAACAGATACGCAGTATTTT,CASSQTVDRTDTQYF
TRBV5-1,.,.,TRBJ2-5,TGCGCCAGCACCCCAGGGATGCGGGGGCAGACCCAGTACTTC,CASTPGMRGQTQYF
TRBV7-9,few,.,TRBJ1-1,TGTGCCAGCAGCTTAGATTGGGGGACGGGTTCGAACACTGAAGCTTTCTTT,CASSLDWGTGSNTEAFF
TRBV24-1,few,TRBD1,TRBJ2-7,TGTGCCACCAGTGGCTCGGACAGGTCCCAGATCTACGAGCAGTACTTC,CATSGSDRSQIYEQYF
TRBV11-2,few,.,TRBJ2-5,TGTGCCAGCAGCTCGGCCTGGATCCAAGAGACCCAGTACTTC,CASSSAWIQETQYF
TRBV12-3/TRBV12-4,few,.,TRBJ1-1,TGTGCCAGCGGGTCACTGAGGAACACTGAAGCTTTCTTT,CASGSLRNTEAFF
TRBV5-4,few,.,TRBJ2-6,TGTGCCAGCAGCTCCGTTTCCAACGTCCTGACTTTC,CASSSVSNVLTF
TRBV9,few,TRBD2,TRBJ2-2,TGTGCCAGCAGCGTGCGGCTAGCGGAGAACACCGGGGAGCTGTTTTTT,CASSVRLAENTGELFF
TRBV7-3,.,TRBD1,TRBJ2-1,TGTGCCAGCAGCTCACGACCCGGACAGGGGGCTGACAATGAGCAGTTCTTC,CASSSRPGQGADNEQFF
TRBV3-1,.,TRBD2,TRBJ2-1,TGTGCCAGCAGCCGGCGCAGCGGGGGAGGGAATGAGCAGTTCTTC,CASSRRSGGGNEQFF
TRBV11-2,few,.,TRBJ2-3,TGTGCCAGCAGCTTAGCACCTGGGCCAAGCGATACGCAGTATTTT,CASSLAPGPSDTQYF
TRBV5-1,.,.,TRBJ2-3,TGCGCCAGCAGCAAACCCACACTAGCCGGAGCGACAGATACGCAGTATTTT,CASSKPTLAGATDTQYF
TRBV20-1,.,.,TRBJ2-2,TGCAGTGCTAGGACGGATACGAACACCGGGGAGCTGTTTTTT,CSARTDTNTGELFF
TRBV6-1,.,.,TRBJ1-2,TGTGCCAGCAGCCGCCTTTCGTCGAAGGACTCCTATGGCTACACCTTC,CASSRLSSKDSYGYTF
TRBV13,.,.,TRBJ2-1,TGTGCCAGCAGCCCCGTGCCACTCTTC,CASSPVPLF
TRBV7-9,many,TRBD2,TRBJ2-1,TGTGCCAGCAGCCTTGGGACTAGCGGGCGTAATGAGCAGTTCTTC,CASSLGTSGRNEQFF
TRBV20-1,.,.,TRBJ1-2,TGCAGCGCCCCGCACACCGTCGGCGACTATGGCTACACCTTC,CSAPHTVGDYGYTF
TRBV20-1,few,.,TRBJ2-1,TGCAGTGCCGAAATCGGACATTCCTACAATGAGCAGTTCTTC,CSAEIGHSYNEQFF
TRBV12-3/TRBV12-4,few,TRBD2,TRBJ2-7,TGTGCCAGCAGCCGACGGGGGGTCCACGAGCAGTACTTC,CASSRRGVHEQYF
TRBV7-6,.,TRBD2,TRBJ2-5,TGTGCCAGCAGTTTATTAGGGACTAGCGGGGGGAAAGAGACCCAGTACTTC,CASSLLGTSGGKETQYF
TRBV6-1,few,TRBD1,TRBJ2-6,TGTGCCAGCATTGGGCAGGGGGCTGGGGCCAACGTCCTGACTTTC,CASIGQGAGANVLTF
TRBV5-1,few,TRBD1,TRBJ1-1,TGCGCCAGCACCCTACGACAGGGGTTGAACACTGAAGCTTTCTTT,CASTLRQGLNTEAFF
TRBV7-9,.,TRBD1,TRBJ2-7,TGTGCCAGCAGCTTAGGGGACAGGATGACCTACGAGCAGTACTTC,CASSLGDRMTYEQYF
TRBV10-1,.,.,TRBJ2-7,TGCGCCAGCAGTGAGTTGGCTGCCGGATCCTACGAGCAGTACTTC,CASSELAAGSYEQYF
TRBV20-1,few,TRBD2,TRBJ2-1,TGCAGTGCCGAGGGGGGACTAGTCCACAATGAGCAGTTCTTC,CSAEGGLVHNEQFF
TRBV29-1,.,.,TRBJ1-1,TGCAGCGGTTCAGGGTCAGCTCTGAACACTGAAGCTTTCTTT,CSGSGSALNTEAFF
TRBV10-3,.,TRBD2,TRBJ2-3,TGTGCCATCAGATATGGCGGCGGGGGGACCACAGATACGCAGTATTTT,CAIRYGGGGTTDTQYF
TRBV21-1,.,.,TRBJ1-2,TGTGCCAGCAGGCTTGCGAGAGGGGTCCTGAGTTATGGCTACACCTTC,CASRLARGVLSYGYTF
TRBV19,.,.,TRBJ1-3,TGTGCCAGTAGTCCACCGGGCCAGATCTCTGGAAACACCATATATTTT,CASSPPGQISGNTIYF
TRBV15,few,.,TRBJ2-1,TGTGCCACCAGCAGAGGAGATAAGGACCTCCCCAATGAGCAGTTCTTC,CATSRGDKDLPNEQFF
TRBV3-1,.,.,TRBJ1-1,TGTGCCAGCAGCCAAGATTATTTAGGGGTCACTGAAGCTTTCTTT,CASSQDYLGVTEAFF
TRBV27,few,TRBD1,TRBJ1-1,TGTGCCAGCAGTCTCAACAGGGGGATTGGGTCTGAAGCTTTCTTT,CASSLNRGIGSEAFF
TRBV10-3,few,TRBD2,TRBJ2-1,TGTGCCAGTACTAGCGGGGAAAGCTCCTACAATGAGCAGTTCTTC,CASTSGESSYNEQFF
TRBV28,.,TRBD2,TRBJ2-3,TGTGCCAGCAGTAGGACTAGCCGGGTAACTAGCACAGATACGCAGTATTTT,CASSRTSRVTSTDTQYF
TRBV13,few,.,TRBJ1-1,TGTGCCAGCAGTGTTGATCCTGAAGCTTTCTTT,CASSVDPEAFF
TRBV5-5,few,TRBD2,TRBJ2-1,TGTGCCAGCAGCTTGGCCGTTTTGGTAGCGGGAAGCAATGAGCAGTTCTTC,CASSLAVLVAGSNEQFF
TRBV5-1,few,.,TRBJ2-3,TGCGCCAGCAGCCCAGGACAGTCTAGCACAGATACGCAGTATTTT,CASSPGQSSTDTQYF
TRBV12-3/TRBV12-4,many,.,TRBJ2-7,TGTGCCAGCAGCCGAAGCCTCTACGAGCAGTACTTC,CASSRSLYEQYF
TRBV6-1,few,.,TRBJ1-1,TGTGCCAGCAGCCTATACTCTGAAGCTTTCTTT,CASSLYSEAFF
TRBV5-1,.,.,TRBJ2-7,TGCGCCAGCAGCTTGTCACGGGGCTCCGCGTACGAGCAGTACTTC,CASSLSRGSAYEQYF
TRBV4-3,few,.,TRBJ2-5,TGCGCCAGCAGCCAAGATGGCGGGGGGCGGACAGGAAAGACCCAGTACTTC,CASSQDGGGRTGKTQYF
TRBV11-2,.,TRBD2,TRBJ2-1,TGTGCCAGCAGCTTAAGGGGGATAGCGGGGCGCCTCTTTTCCTACAATGAGCAGTTCTTC,CASSLRGIAGRLFSYNEQFF
TRBV12-3/TRBV12-4,few,TRBD2,TRBJ2-7,TGTGCCAGCAGTCCGGAACTAGCGGGCCCAAGCTCCTACGAGCAGTACTTC,CASSPELAGPSSYEQYF
TRBV15,.,TRBD2,TRBJ2-7,TGTGCCACCAGCATCCAGCGGGGATACGAGCAGTACTTC,CATSIQRGYEQYF